A selection of T cell receptor beta chains follows, all from one sample in a study of T-cell reconstitution after alpha-beta-depleted transplantation in children. One entry per CDR3 protein, called by TCRdb with MiXCR from the PCR reads. Of 70,000 to 95,000 distinct CDR3 sequences listed, 9% to 15% are singletons. The sequenced sample was PBMCs from the stem cell graft donor, obtained from the stem cell graft. The receptors were gathered from a human donor who donated a stem cell graft to a child with inherited bone marrow failure. The CDR3 runs from the conserved cysteine through the conserved F or W. Each record gives: CDR3 DNA, CDR3 protein, clone size, D gene, J gene, V gene. A D gene is named only where the DNA matches it firmly. Size tells how often a clone was seen (once, few, many) or the class of an expanded clone, and some rows leave it out.

CDR3nt: TGTGCCAGCAGCTACGGAAATTCACCCCTCCACTTT
CDR3aa: CASSYGNSPLHF
abundance: few
d_gene: NA
j_gene: TRBJ1-6
v_gene: TRBV12-3/TRBV12-4

CDR3nt: TGCGCCAGCAGCCAACAGATCGACAGGGGCGAGCAGTACTTC
CDR3aa: CASSQQIDRGEQYF
abundance: many
d_gene: TRBD1
j_gene: TRBJ2-7
v_gene: TRBV4-3

CDR3nt: TGTGCCAGCAGCCTAGATGGGGACACTGAAGCTTTCTTT
CDR3aa: CASSLDGDTEAFF
abundance: many
d_gene: NA
j_gene: TRBJ1-1
v_gene: TRBV12-3/TRBV12-4

CDR3nt: TGCGCCAGCAGCCATGACGGGGTGGCAAATACGCAGTATTTT
CDR3aa: CASSHDGVANTQYF
abundance: many
d_gene: NA
j_gene: TRBJ2-3
v_gene: TRBV4-3

CDR3nt: TGTGCCAGCAGTTTTGCTGACGCGACCCAGTACTTC
CDR3aa: CASSFADATQYF
abundance: many
d_gene: NA
j_gene: TRBJ2-5
v_gene: TRBV12-3/TRBV12-4

CDR3nt: TGTGCCAGCAGCCTGACAGGGGTCGATGAGCAGTTCTTC
CDR3aa: CASSLTGVDEQFF
abundance: many
d_gene: TRBD1
j_gene: TRBJ2-1
v_gene: TRBV7-9

CDR3nt: TGTGCCAGCAGCCCCCAGGGACAGACACAAGAGACCCAGTACTTC
CDR3aa: CASSPQGQTQETQYF
abundance: many
d_gene: TRBD1
j_gene: TRBJ2-5
v_gene: TRBV7-9

CDR3nt: TGTGCCAGCACCTCCGGGACTAGTGGCGATGAGCAGTTCTTC
CDR3aa: CASTSGTSGDEQFF
abundance: many
d_gene: TRBD2
j_gene: TRBJ2-1
v_gene: TRBV6-2/TRBV6-3

CDR3nt: TGTGCCACCCAAGGCCCTGGGACTATTTACACAGATACGCAGTATTTT
CDR3aa: CATQGPGTIYTDTQYF
abundance: many
d_gene: TRBD2
j_gene: TRBJ2-3
v_gene: TRBV27

CDR3nt: TGTGCCAGCAGCCAAGTTGTGGGACGGGACACTGAAGCTTTCTTT
CDR3aa: CASSQVVGRDTEAFF
abundance: many
d_gene: NA
j_gene: TRBJ1-1
v_gene: TRBV14

CDR3nt: TGTGCCAGTAGTCCGCTTTTAGGCGGCAATCAGCCCCAGCATTTT
CDR3aa: CASSPLLGGNQPQHF
abundance: NA
d_gene: NA
j_gene: TRBJ1-5
v_gene: TRBV19

CDR3nt: TGCAGTGCACACGAGACAGCCCGAAACACCATATATTTT
CDR3aa: CSAHETARNTIYF
abundance: NA
d_gene: NA
j_gene: TRBJ1-3
v_gene: TRBV20-1

CDR3nt: TGTGCCAGCTCACCATGGGGACAGGGTAGCAATCAGCCCCAGCATTTT
CDR3aa: CASSPWGQGSNQPQHF
abundance: many
d_gene: TRBD1
j_gene: TRBJ1-5
v_gene: TRBV18

CDR3nt: TGTGCCAGCAGCTTAGCGGACAGGGAGACCCAGTACTTC
CDR3aa: CASSLADRETQYF
abundance: NA
d_gene: TRBD1
j_gene: TRBJ2-5
v_gene: TRBV11-1

CDR3nt: TGCAGTGCTAGAGATGGCGGGAGCTCCTACGAGCAGTACTTC
CDR3aa: CSARDGGSSYEQYF
abundance: many
d_gene: TRBD2
j_gene: TRBJ2-7
v_gene: TRBV20-1

CDR3nt: TGTGCCAGCAGCTGGGCGGGGGGGCCGGCAGATACGCAGTATTTT
CDR3aa: CASSWAGGPADTQYF
abundance: NA
d_gene: TRBD2
j_gene: TRBJ2-3
v_gene: TRBV5-8

CDR3nt: TGTGCCAGCAGGATGAGGGGCCCAACCTACGAGCAGTACTTC
CDR3aa: CASRMRGPTYEQYF
abundance: few
d_gene: NA
j_gene: TRBJ2-7
v_gene: TRBV7-2

CDR3nt: TGTGCCAGCAGCTTCACGGGACACAGCTCCTACGAGCAGTACTTC
CDR3aa: CASSFTGHSSYEQYF
abundance: many
d_gene: NA
j_gene: TRBJ2-7
v_gene: TRBV7-9

CDR3nt: TGTGCCAGTAGTATAGGGACAGGAAACACTGAAGCTTTCTTT
CDR3aa: CASSIGTGNTEAFF
abundance: NA
d_gene: TRBD1
j_gene: TRBJ1-1
v_gene: TRBV19

CDR3nt: TGTGCCAGCAGAAAACTAGCGGGAGGCAACTCCTACGAGCAGTACTTC
CDR3aa: CASRKLAGGNSYEQYF
abundance: once
d_gene: TRBD2
j_gene: TRBJ2-7
v_gene: TRBV11-2

CDR3nt: TGTGCCAGCAGTTCCCCCCGGGTCGAGGGCCAAGAGACCCAGTACTTC
CDR3aa: CASSSPRVEGQETQYF
abundance: NA
d_gene: NA
j_gene: TRBJ2-5
v_gene: TRBV27

CDR3nt: TGCAGTGCGGGGACAGGCTACGAGCAGTACTTC
CDR3aa: CSAGTGYEQYF
abundance: many
d_gene: TRBD1
j_gene: TRBJ2-7
v_gene: TRBV20-1

CDR3nt: TGTGCCAGCAGCTTACCTAGCGGGAGGAGTGAGCAGTTCTTC
CDR3aa: CASSLPSGRSEQFF
abundance: few
d_gene: TRBD2
j_gene: TRBJ2-1
v_gene: TRBV13

CDR3nt: TGCAGCGTTGAACAGGGTGGGAACACCATATATTTT
CDR3aa: CSVEQGGNTIYF
abundance: many
d_gene: NA
j_gene: TRBJ1-3
v_gene: TRBV29-1

CDR3nt: TGTGCCAGCAGCCCAGGTCGGGGGTACGAGACCCAGTACTTC
CDR3aa: CASSPGRGYETQYF
abundance: many
d_gene: NA
j_gene: TRBJ2-5
v_gene: TRBV7-7

CDR3nt: TGTGCCAGTAGTATGGCCGAAACTAGCATCCATGAGCAGTTCTTC
CDR3aa: CASSMAETSIHEQFF
abundance: many
d_gene: NA
j_gene: TRBJ2-1
v_gene: TRBV19

CDR3nt: TGTGCCAGCAGCCCTAGACAGGGGGCAGATACGCAGTATTTT
CDR3aa: CASSPRQGADTQYF
abundance: many
d_gene: TRBD1
j_gene: TRBJ2-3
v_gene: TRBV7-2

CDR3nt: TGTGCCAGCAGCTTAGCCGAGGAGAAATACGAGCAGTACTTC
CDR3aa: CASSLAEEKYEQYF
abundance: few
d_gene: NA
j_gene: TRBJ2-7
v_gene: TRBV13

CDR3nt: TGTGCCAGCACCGTACGAGGGTCCTACGAGCAGTACTTC
CDR3aa: CASTVRGSYEQYF
abundance: many
d_gene: NA
j_gene: TRBJ2-7
v_gene: TRBV5-6

CDR3nt: TGTGCCAGCAGCTTTAACAGGGGGGGTAATCAGCCCCAGCATTTT
CDR3aa: CASSFNRGGNQPQHF
abundance: many
d_gene: TRBD1
j_gene: TRBJ1-5
v_gene: TRBV7-2

CDR3nt: TGCGCCAGCAGCATCAGACAGGGCTATGGCTACACCTTC
CDR3aa: CASSIRQGYGYTF
abundance: many
d_gene: TRBD1
j_gene: TRBJ1-2
v_gene: TRBV5-1

CDR3nt: TGTGCCAGCAGCCACGGGGACACACCTTACAATGAGCAGTTCTTC
CDR3aa: CASSHGDTPYNEQFF
abundance: many
d_gene: NA
j_gene: TRBJ2-1
v_gene: TRBV7-9

CDR3nt: TGTGCCAGCAGCCAAGATGTAGCCCTCTGGGGTCAAGAGACCCAGTACTTC
CDR3aa: CASSQDVALWGQETQYF
abundance: many
d_gene: NA
j_gene: TRBJ2-5
v_gene: TRBV4-2

CDR3nt: TGTGCCAGCAGCCCGACAGGGGCGGACGAGCAGTACTTC
CDR3aa: CASSPTGADEQYF
abundance: few
d_gene: TRBD1
j_gene: TRBJ2-7
v_gene: TRBV3-1

CDR3nt: TGCAGCGTCTTGGGGCAGCAGACATCCTACGAGCAGTACTTC
CDR3aa: CSVLGQQTSYEQYF
abundance: many
d_gene: NA
j_gene: TRBJ2-7
v_gene: TRBV29-1

CDR3nt: TGTGCCAGTAGTCACAGCGGGGGCTACACCTACGAGCAGTACTTC
CDR3aa: CASSHSGGYTYEQYF
abundance: few
d_gene: TRBD2
j_gene: TRBJ2-7
v_gene: TRBV19

CDR3nt: TGCAGTGCTTACACACCTCCTGAAGCTTTCTTT
CDR3aa: CSAYTPPEAFF
abundance: many
d_gene: NA
j_gene: TRBJ1-1
v_gene: TRBV20-1

CDR3nt: TGTGCCAGCAGCTATGGAGTCAACACCGGGGAGCTGTTTTTT
CDR3aa: CASSYGVNTGELFF
abundance: many
d_gene: NA
j_gene: TRBJ2-2
v_gene: TRBV7-8

CDR3nt: TGTGCCAGCAGTTTGGACTATCCGGAGACCCAGTACTTC
CDR3aa: CASSLDYPETQYF
abundance: many
d_gene: NA
j_gene: TRBJ2-5
v_gene: TRBV5-5

CDR3nt: TGCGCCAGCAGCCAAGGGCTGGACTATGGCTACACCTTC
CDR3aa: CASSQGLDYGYTF
abundance: many
d_gene: NA
j_gene: TRBJ1-2
v_gene: TRBV4-3

CDR3nt: TGCAGTGCTAGAGTACAGGGGGCAGATACGCAGTATTTT
CDR3aa: CSARVQGADTQYF
abundance: many
d_gene: TRBD1
j_gene: TRBJ2-3
v_gene: TRBV20-1

CDR3nt: TGTGCCAGCTCTGAGGGACTCCACTACGAGCAGTACTTC
CDR3aa: CASSEGLHYEQYF
abundance: many
d_gene: NA
j_gene: TRBJ2-7
v_gene: TRBV18

CDR3nt: TGTGCCAGCAGCCAAGCGGGACTGACGGGCGAGCAGTACTTC
CDR3aa: CASSQAGLTGEQYF
abundance: many
d_gene: NA
j_gene: TRBJ2-7
v_gene: TRBV3-1

CDR3nt: TGCGCCAGCAGCCTGGGACAGGCGACCTACAATGAGCAGTTCTTC
CDR3aa: CASSLGQATYNEQFF
abundance: NA
d_gene: TRBD1
j_gene: TRBJ2-1
v_gene: TRBV4-3